This is a list of T cell receptor beta chains from one sample in a study of cytomegalovirus exposure and HLA in healthy donors. Only in-frame clones appear in the TCRdb table, and some are missing; sequencing was by immunoSEQ multiplex PCR. This sample carries 150,000 to 200,000 clones, roughly 84% of them seen once, and the ten largest clones take 5% to 7%. Material: PBMCs. The receptors were gathered from a man aged 50-60 years in good health and CMV-seropositive. Both conserved end residues are part of each CDR3. A D gene is named only where the DNA matches it firmly. For some rows the clone size is stated as once, few or many, or as a class when expanded; others skip it.

TRBV29-1,TRBJ2-3,once,TRBD2,TGCAGCGTTGCAGGACTAGCCCAAGATACGCAGTATTTT,CSVAGLAQDTQYF
TRBV11-3,TRBJ1-1,.,.,TGTGCCAGCAGCTTTCGACGCAGGGAGAACACTGAAGCTTTCTTT,CASSFRRRENTEAFF
TRBV5-4,TRBJ1-2,.,.,TGTGCCAGCAGCTCCCCGACAGGATATAACTATGGCTACACCTTC,CASSSPTGYNYGYTF
TRBV5-1,TRBJ2-4,.,TRBD1,TGCGCCAGCAGCTTGGACTCGAACCCCGGGACAGGGGTCAAAAACATTCAGTACTTC,CASSLDSNPGTGVKNIQYF
TRBV20-1,TRBJ2-5,many,.,TGCAGTGCTAGAGCCGGAGAGACCCAGTACTTC,CSARAGETQYF
TRBV5-1,TRBJ1-2,.,.,TGCGCCAGCAGCTTGGGGCTTGCCTATGGCTACACCTTC,CASSLGLAYGYTF
TRBV5-1,TRBJ1-2,.,TRBD1,TGCGCCAGCAGCACCGGACAGGGGGCCGTCTATGGCTACACCTTC,CASSTGQGAVYGYTF
TRBV5-4,TRBJ2-5,.,.,TGTGCCAGCAGCTCAGACATCCAAGAGACCCAGTACTTC,CASSSDIQETQYF
TRBV5-1,TRBJ2-3,.,.,TGCGCCAGCCGCGGGGACGTCGTTAGCACAGATACGCAGTATTTT,CASRGDVVSTDTQYF
TRBV12-5,TRBJ1-3,.,.,TGTGCTAGTGGTTTTTCCGACAGAACCTCTGGAAACACCATATATTTT,CASGFSDRTSGNTIYF
TRBV7-2,TRBJ1-5,.,TRBD1,TGTGCCAGCAGCCCGTCGACAGGGACGGGCAATCAGCCCCAGCATTTT,CASSPSTGTGNQPQHF
TRBV21-1,TRBJ2-7,once,.,TGTGCCAGCAGCAAAGCGCCGGGATACCCCGTTTTCGAGCAGTACTTC,CASSKAPGYPVFEQYF
TRBV11-3,TRBJ2-1,.,TRBD2,TGTGCCAGCGGTCTCCGTGGACTAGCCCCCCATGAGCAGTTCTTC,CASGLRGLAPHEQFF
TRBV6-5,TRBJ2-7,.,.,TGTGCCAGCAGTTACTCCGCGGGGTCCTACGAGCAGTACTTC,CASSYSAGSYEQYF
TRBV5-4,TRBJ2-5,.,.,TGTGCCAGCAGCTTGGTCGGTTCCGCGGCTGGGGAGACCCAGTACTTC,CASSLVGSAAGETQYF
TRBV11-2,TRBJ1-2,.,TRBD1,TGTGCCAGCAGCCCGCCTGGGACAGCGGGCTATGGCTACACCTTC,CASSPPGTAGYGYTF
TRBV4-1,TRBJ2-2,.,.,TGCGCCAGCAGGGCTATCGGGACCGGGGAGCTGTTTTTT,CASRAIGTGELFF
TRBV5-1,TRBJ2-2,.,TRBD1,TGCGCCAGCAGCACCGGGACAGCGAACACCGGGGAGCTGTTTTTT,CASSTGTANTGELFF
TRBV25-1,TRBJ1-1,few,.,TGTGCCACGGGGGAGGGAGAAGCTTTCTTT,CATGEGEAFF
TRBV29-1,TRBJ2-4,.,.,TGCAGCGCCGGGGGGCCGGAAGCCAAAAACATTCAGTACTTC,CSAGGPEAKNIQYF
TRBV4-1,TRBJ2-1,once,TRBD1,TGCGCCAGCAGCCGGACAGGGCCATACAATGAGCAGTTCTTC,CASSRTGPYNEQFF
TRBV6-6,TRBJ2-3,few,TRBD1,TGTGCCAGCAGTTACTCGGGACAGGGAGTCACAGATACGCAGTATTTT,CASSYSGQGVTDTQYF
TRBV5-1,TRBJ1-4,.,TRBD1,TGCGCCAGCAGCTTGGGGGGACAGGGGGAAAAACTGTTTTTT,CASSLGGQGEKLFF
TRBV9,TRBJ2-6,.,.,TGTGCCAGCAGCGGAATCGAGATTTCCTCTGGGGCCAACGTCCTGACTTTC,CASSGIEISSGANVLTF
TRBV10-3,TRBJ1-2,.,TRBD1,TGTGCCATCAGTGGATCGGACAGGCTATATGGCTACACCTTC,CAISGSDRLYGYTF
TRBV7-3,TRBJ2-3,once,TRBD2,TGTGCCAGCAGCCCAAGAGGACTAGCGGGTGAAGGGGGTTTCGGTGATACGCAGTATTTT,CASSPRGLAGEGGFGDTQYF
TRBV7-9,TRBJ2-3,.,.,TGTGCCAGCAGCTTAAGGTCTAGCGAGAGGACAGATACGCAGTATTTT,CASSLRSSERTDTQYF
TRBV6-6,TRBJ1-2,.,.,TGTGCCAGCAGTTACCCACAGGGAATCTATGGCTACACCTTC,CASSYPQGIYGYTF
TRBV28,TRBJ1-4,.,.,TGTGCCAGCAGTCAGCCCAGGGTGTTTGTTGAAAAACTGTTTTTT,CASSQPRVFVEKLFF
TRBV19,TRBJ1-5,.,TRBD1,TGTGCCAGTAGTATTCCAGGGGGCAGTGGCAATCAGCCCCAGCATTTT,CASSIPGGSGNQPQHF
TRBV18,TRBJ2-6,.,.,TGTGCCAGCTCAGAGGCGGTGTCTGGGGCCAACGGCCTGACTTTC,CASSEAVSGANGLTF
TRBV9,TRBJ2-2,.,TRBD2,TGTGCCAGCAGCGTAGGAACTAGCGGTGGGGAGCTGTTTTTT,CASSVGTSGGELFF
TRBV5-1,TRBJ2-1,few,.,TGCGCCAGCAGCTTGGCCGGGGGAACCTACAATGAGCAGTTCTTC,CASSLAGGTYNEQFF